A single sample is the source of the 21 T cell receptor beta chains below, sequenced in a study of Ad26.COV2.S vaccination and SARS-CoV-2 variants. Clones were read by immunoSEQ multiplex PCR, and TCRdb kept only the in-frame ones, dropping some. Among roughly 400,000 clones listed, 92% were seen once. Treatment here: some 20 received Ad26.COV2.S at low or high dose, single or two shots; 5 received placebo; per-sample allocation not given. Sampling occurred on day 63 after the first vaccine or placebo injection. The sequencing here drew on peripheral blood, taken in a trial of Ad26.COV2.S vaccine versus placebo. Every receptor here comes from a person between 18 and 60 years old who received the Ad26.COV2.S COVID-19 vaccine or a placebo.

V and J are TRBV27 and TRBJ1-2; TRBD1 matches at 9 bases. The J segment lost 3 bases and the V segment lost 6 bases, leaving 8 bases of the junction unmatched. The CDR3 spans 15 residues. CDR1 and CDR2 (germline): MNHEY, SMNVEV (reference sequence). Here the CDR3 reads CASSPTGGGHYGYTF. DNA of the CDR3: TGTGCCAGCAGCCCTACAGGGGGCGGCCACTATGGCTACACCTTC.

The V gene is TRBV19, the J gene TRBJ1-6; tentatively, D is TRBD1 (6 bases). The V gene's germline CDR1 is LNHDA and CDR2 SQIVND (reference sequence). The CDR3 contains 15 residues. V lost 5 bases and J 7 bases, leaving 15 bases between the germline ends. In nucleotides, the CDR3 is TGTGCCAGTAGTTTGGGGGCAGGAGGGAATTCACCCCTCCACTTT. It is translated as CASSLGAGGNSPLHF.

This clone has just a few counts. J is TRBJ1-1 and V is TRBV11-3; 8 bases are shared with TRBD1. The germline V gene has CDR1 SGHNT and CDR2 YENEEA. This CDR3 has 13 residues. V was clipped by 5 bases and J by 4 bases; unmatched bases: 3. The CDR3 loop reads CASSLTGGTEAFF. DNA of the CDR3: TGTGCCAGCAGCCTAACAGGGGGCACTGAAGCTTTCTTT.

The rearrangement links TRBV5-8 to TRBJ2-3; D uncertain. CDR3 length equals 14 residues. Trimming left V 1 base short and J 0 bases short, with 6 bases between. From germline, CDR1 is SGHTS and CDR2 YDEGEE. Here the CDR3 reads CASSLSPSTDTQYF. The DNA of the CDR3 is TGTGCCAGCAGCTTGTCCCCTAGCACAGATACGCAGTATTTT.

This rearrangement joins TRBV10-3 to TRBJ2-5; 9 nucleotides match TRBD2. J lost 5 bases, V lost 3 bases, and 10 bases had no gene match. The CDR3 sequence is 16 residues long. CDR1 and CDR2 from the germline V gene are ENHRY and SYGVKD. Here the CDR3 DNA reads TGTGCCATCAGTGATTGGGGACTAGCATCTGGGGAGACCCAGTACTTC. It translates to CAISDWGLASGETQYF.

The genes are TRBV24-1 and TRBJ2-3; the match to TRBD2 covers 7 bases. CDR3 length equals 15 residues. Germline V gives CDR1 KGHDR, CDR2 SFDVKD. The ends lost 4 bases at V and 7 bases at J; junction bases unmatched: 10. For the CDR3, the DNA is TGTGCCACCAGTGACGTCGGCAGGGAGGGAAATACGCAGTATTTT. Its protein is CATSDVGREGNTQYF.

The V and J genes are TRBV6-2 or TRBV6-3 and TRBJ2-1; tentative D call: TRBD2 (6 bases). The CDR3 has 13 amino acids. CDR1 and CDR2 from the germline V gene are MNHEY and SVGEGT. The V end was cut by 4 bases, the J end by 6 bases, with 10 bases between. This CDR3 is CASSWGGVNEQFF. CDR3 sequence (DNA): TGTGCCAGCAGTTGGGGCGGGGTCAATGAGCAGTTCTTC.

The chain employs TRBV11-2 and TRBJ2-5, with 9 bases aligning to TRBD2. CDR1 is SGHAT and CDR2 is FQNNGV in the germline V gene. V was pared by 7 bases and J by 4 bases, with 7 bases of the junction left unmatched. This CDR3 contains 14 residues. This chain's CDR3 is CASNPAGGLETQYF. In DNA, the CDR3 is TGTGCCAGCAATCCAGCGGGGGGATTAGAGACCCAGTACTTC.

The J gene is TRBJ1-2, the V gene TRBV21-1. TRBV21-1 is a known pseudogene. This CDR3 contains 12 residues. The CDR3 nucleotides read TGTGCCAGCAGCAAGCGATACGATGGCTACACCTTC. This sequence encodes CASSKRYDGYTF.

V usage is TRBV10-3 and J usage is TRBJ1-1; D ambiguous. V was shortened by 4 bases and J by 1 base, with 4 bases between the two germline ends. The CDR3 length is 12 residues. Germline V gene lookup returns CDR1 ENHRY and CDR2 SYGVKD. The CDR3 reads CAISVENTEAFF. Here the CDR3 DNA reads TGTGCCATCAGTGTCGAGAACACTGAAGCTTTCTTT.

This rearrangement joins TRBV2 to TRBJ2-3; TRBD2 agrees at 7 bases. The CDR3 spans 15 residues. Looked up from germline, CDR1 is SNHLY and CDR2 is FYNNEI. With 3 bases clipped from V and 1 base from J, the junction kept 4 bases outside the gene matches. For the CDR3, the DNA is TGTGCCAGCAGTGACTATCGGGGGGGCACAGATACGCAGTATTTT. Protein product: CASSDYRGGTDTQYF. The whole variable domain, remainder taken from reference TRBV2 and TRBJ2-3, is EPEVTQTPSHQVTQMGQEVILRCVPISNHLYFYWYRQILGQKVEFLVSFYNNEISEKSEIFDDQFSVERPDGSNFTLKIRSTKLEDSAMYFCASSDYRGGTDTQYFGPGTRLTVL.

This chain joins TRBV6-6 and TRBJ1-1; unclear D gene. In germline, CDR1 is MNHNY, CDR2 SVGAGI (reference sequence). This CDR3 contains 16 residues. Trimming stripped 0 bases from V and 4 bases from J, with 15 bases between. DNA for the CDR3: TGTGCCAGCAGTTACTCATCGGCAAGGATGGGCACTGAAGCTTTCTTT. It is translated as CASSYSSARMGTEAFF.

The chain couples TRBV6-2 or TRBV6-3 to TRBJ1-1; a weak D match, TRBD1 (6 bases). Trimming took off 3 bases at V and 10 bases at J, with 15 bases between the two ends. This CDR3 spans 13 amino acids. CDR1 is MNHEY and CDR2 is SVGEGT in the germline V gene. The CDR3 loop is CASSYTNRVGAFF. The CDR3 nucleotides read TGTGCCAGCAGTTATACGAACAGGGTAGGAGCTTTCTTT.

The chain employs TRBV11-2 and TRBJ2-5, with TRBD2 matching over 10 bases. In germline, CDR1 is SGHAT, CDR2 FQNNGV. V lost 2 bases and J lost 0; bases outside the gene matches: 12. The CDR3 runs to 19 residues. Here the CDR3 reads CASSLIAGGHSWYQETQYF. As DNA, the CDR3 is TGTGCCAGCAGCTTAATAGCGGGGGGCCATTCTTGGTACCAAGAGACCCAGTACTTC.

The V call is TRBV12-3 or TRBV12-4, the J call TRBJ2-3; possible D gene TRBD2, 5 bases. The CDR3 sequence is 12 residues long. Trimming took 7 bases from V and 4 from J, leaving 9 bases between them. CDR3 coding DNA: TGTGCCAGCAACCAACTAGCAGATACGCAGTATTTT. Its protein product is CASNQLADTQYF.

This chain connects TRBV7-7 to TRBJ2-3, with no clear D. Between the trimmed V and J ends, which lost 2 bases and 0 bases, there was a span of 12 bases. Germline V gene sequence: CDR1 SSHAT, CDR2 FNYEAQ (reference sequence). This CDR3 spans 16 amino acids. Here the CDR3 reads CASSLSLTRSTDTQYF. The CDR3 nucleotides are TGTGCCAGCAGCTTAAGTCTTACTCGAAGCACAGATACGCAGTATTTT.

CDR3 nucleotide sequence: TGTGCCAGCAGTCCCTGGACAGGGCTCGACTCACCCCTCCACTTT. As protein: CASSPWTGLDSPLHF. This chain connects TRBV6-5 to TRBJ1-6; 8 positions agree with TRBD1. The CDR3 covers 15 residues. Germline lookup yields CDR1 MNHEY and CDR2 SVGAGI. Trimming took 5 bases from V and 10 from J; bases not matched to a gene: 10.

This clone has a single count. The chain couples TRBV4-3 to TRBJ2-1, with D maybe TRBD1 (6 bases). The CDR3 contains 16 residues. V was clipped by 4 bases and J by 4 bases, with 17 bases between them. Germline CDR1 LGHNA, CDR2 YSLEER. CDR3 sequence (DNA): TGCGCCAGCAGCCCAGACCCAGACAGGAATTACAATGAGCAGTTCTTC. It specifies CASSPDPDRNYNEQFF.

The gene calls are TRBV7-2 and TRBJ2-2; D might be TRBD2 (6 bases). This CDR3 is built from 14 residues. Per germline, CDR1 SGHTA and CDR2 FQGNSA. Trimming removed 6 bases at V and 4 bases at J, with 12 bases between. The CDR3: CASSFSGGTGELFF. CDR3 DNA sequence: TGTGCCAGCAGTTTTAGCGGCGGCACCGGGGAGCTGTTTTTT.

The rearrangement links TRBV6-5 to TRBJ1-1, with D perhaps matching TRBD1 (6 bases). V was shortened by 5 bases and J by 3 bases, with 16 bases between the two germline ends. The length of the CDR3 is 15 residues. The V gene's germline CDR1 is MNHEY and CDR2 SVGAGI. The CDR3 region has the DNA TGTGCCAGCAGTATGGGACACCCTCGAGACACTGAAGCTTTCTTT. Amino acids: CASSMGHPRDTEAFF.

Written as DNA, the CDR3 is TGTGCCAGCAGCCACGGGACAGGGAGGATGGACGAGCAGTACTTC. It codes for CASSHGTGRMDEQYF. The chain has TRBV7-9 and TRBJ2-7; 9 nucleotides agree with TRBD1. This CDR3 is 15 amino acids long. Germline V gene lookup returns CDR1 SEHNR and CDR2 FQNEAQ (reference sequence). J was trimmed by 5 bases and V by 5 bases; bases with no gene match: 10.